This T cell receptor (beta chain) was identified in a study of somatic mutations in cytotoxic T cells in rheumatoid arthritis. For the study at large: Nearly 100% purity was obtained when some V beta antibody-stained T-cell populations were flow-sorted; these included V beta1+ cells sequenced for TCRB.

This clone was detected only a few times. Its target is unknown. Study conclusions and caveats: The authors did not know the antigen targets of the expanded CD8+ clones. No correction for multiple comparisons was applied to the slight TRBV07 underrepresentation in rheumatoid arthritis patients. Age-matched healthy controls and rheumatoid arthritis patients had CD8+ T-cell clonality that did not differ significantly.

The method was immunoSEQ multiplex PCR; TCRdb's version includes in-frame clones alone and lacks a portion of them. In the table there are some 12,000 clones, roughly 80% of which are singletons. V lost 1 base and J lost 6, with 9 bases in between. The CDR3 extends over 14 amino acids. Looked up from germline, CDR1 is MNHNS and CDR2 is SASEGT. The V gene is TRBV6-1, the J gene TRBJ2-2; weak D call: TRBD1 (6 bases). The TCR was taken from a middle-aged man in good health. The sequenced sample was CD8+ T cells sorted from blood. Written as DNA, the CDR3 is TGTGCCAGCAGTGAAGGGCAGGGGCCCGGGGAGCTGTTTTTT. This encodes CASSEGQGPGELFF.